This TCR beta chain was observed in a study of shared clonotypes between healthy human individuals. Background on the study: Donor ages ranged 18 to 49 years: a couple of women, a few men. CD4 naive and CD4 memory each took three plates per donor, while CD8 naive took two and CD8 memory one. Study findings and constraints: Estimated richness was generally greater in naive than memory subsets. Owing to a small donor count, the genetic and exposure-history diversity represented was limited.

Assay: immunoSEQ multiplex PCR; the TCRdb copy retains only in-frame clones and omits some. The repertoire holds approximately 92,000 clones, approximately 75% seen once, with roughly 50% in the top ten. This clone was recorded many times. Its antigen is still unknown. Mismatch with germline at one junction end may stem from a read error. CDR1 is SGHTA and CDR2 is FQGTGA in the germline V gene. The CDR3 consists of 13 residues. The specimen sequenced was memory CD8+ T cells sorted from blood. Subset denoted: CD45RO+ cells pooled with CCR7-negative TemRA cells. The V gene is TRBV7-3, the J gene TRBJ2-1; D is unclear. This TCR came from a man between 25 and 39 years old in good health. The CDR3 sequence: CASSVTMGNEQFF. CDR3 nucleotides: TGTGCCAGCAGCGTAACGATGGGGAATGAGCAGTTCTTC.